This passage covers 14 T cell receptor beta chains from one sample sequenced in a study of T cells in Graves' hyperthyroidism and ophthalmopathy. From RNA transcripts, TCR beta CDR3 regions were amplified. Primed by the HTBI set, a first-round RT-PCR was run on the TCR CDR3. TCRdb reprocessed the multiplex PCR reads with MiXCR, giving one entry per CDR3 protein. The sample lists approximately 400,000 distinct CDR3 sequences; about 18% were seen once. What was sequenced was blood. The receptors were gathered from a man younger than 35 with Graves' ophthalmopathy.

This clonotype was seen only a few times. The chain has TRBV18 and TRBJ2-5, with 12 bases identical to TRBD2. This CDR3 region has 14 residues. Germline V gene lookup returns CDR1 KGHSH and CDR2 LQKENI. J was trimmed by 2 bases and V by 8 bases; bases with no gene match: 3. CDR3 in DNA: TGTGCCAGCCAACTAGCGGGGGGACAAGAGACCCAGTACTTC. It codes for CASQLAGGQETQYF.

The chain combines TRBV9 with TRBJ2-2; D is possibly TRBD1 (5 bases). CDR3 length: 15 amino acids. Germline V gene data show CDR1 as SGDLS and CDR2 as YYNGEE. V gave up 3 bases and J gave up 7 bases, with 16 bases separating them. DNA of the CDR3: TGTGCCAGCAGCGCCTGGGAAGGGGCCGGCGGGGAGCTGTTTTTT. Translating gives CASSAWEGAGGELFF.

This rearrangement joins TRBV28 to TRBJ2-7; 9 positions match TRBD1. Germline lookup yields CDR1 MDHEN and CDR2 SYDVKM. Trimming removed 8 bases from V and 1 base from J; junction bases left unmatched: 6. CDR3 length: 14 residues. The CDR3 loop is CASASGTGSYEQYF. CDR3 nucleotides: TGTGCCAGCGCTTCCGGGACAGGGTCCTACGAGCAGTACTTC.

The chain combines TRBV20-1 with TRBJ1-5; D is possibly TRBD1 (5 bases). Germline V gene sequence: CDR1 DFQATT, CDR2 SNEGSKA (reference sequence). The V and J ends lost 2 bases and 0 bases respectively, with 23 bases between them. CDR3 length equals 19 residues. The CDR3 is CSARPPLGLKGYSNQPQHF. The CDR3 DNA is TGCAGTGCTAGACCCCCCCTTGGCTTAAAGGGGTATAGCAATCAGCCCCAGCATTTT.

This clonotype showed up just a few times. The rearrangement joins TRBV19 to TRBJ1-1; perhaps TRBD1 as D (6 bases). The germline V and J ends were trimmed by 6 bases and 4 bases, with 15 bases remaining between them. The germline gives CDR1 LNHDA, CDR2 SQIVND (reference sequence). CDR3 length: 14 amino acids. In DNA form, the CDR3 reads TGTGCCAGTAGGAAGGGGGGCAGGGGCACTGAAGCTTTCTTT. Translated: CASRKGGRGTEAFF.

The gene calls are TRBV3-1 and TRBJ2-1; a weak D match, TRBD2 (7 bases). CDR1 is LGHDT, CDR2 YNNKEL, per germline (reference sequence). The CDR3 sequence is 15 residues long. V gave up 1 base and J gave up 5 bases, with 12 bases separating them. This chain's CDR3 is CASSQGRGTHNEQFF. For the CDR3, the DNA is TGTGCCAGCAGCCAAGGGCGGGGGACACACAATGAGCAGTTCTTC.

This clonotype was seen repeatedly, ten times or more. The chain couples TRBV7-8 to TRBJ2-2; D ambiguous. Germline assignment: CDR1 SGHVS and CDR2 FQNEAQ. V lost 6 bases, J lost 5 bases, and 22 bases lay in between. The CDR3 loop spans 17 amino acids. CDR3 amino acids: CASSSEVYSLGTGELFF. The CDR3 nucleotides read TGTGCCAGCAGTTCAGAAGTGTATTCCCTGGGAACCGGGGAGCTGTTTTTT.

This clonotype occurred a few times. This chain connects TRBV9 to TRBJ2-3, with TRBD2 matching 12 bases. Trimming took 0 bases from V and 5 from J; bases not matched to a gene: 4. There are 16 residues in the CDR3. CDR1 and CDR2 (germline): SGDLS, YYNGEE. The CDR3 region is CASSVVTSGGQDTQYF. CDR3 DNA sequence: TGTGCCAGCAGCGTAGTCACTAGCGGGGGGCAAGATACGCAGTATTTT.

This clonotype was recorded a few times. The V and J genes are TRBV2 and TRBJ2-1; D gene ambiguous. This CDR3 spans 14 amino acids. Germline CDR1 is SNHLY and CDR2 is FYNNEI. V was cut by 5 bases and J by 3 bases, with 11 bases left in between. The CDR3 reads CASSRSYYYNEQFF. CDR3 nucleotide sequence: TGTGCCAGCAGTAGATCGTACTACTACAATGAGCAGTTCTTC.

The chain combines TRBV27 with TRBJ2-6; D ambiguous. Trimming cost V 1 base and J 0 bases, with 13 bases left between them. Germline-derived CDR1 and CDR2 are MNHEY and SMNVEV (reference sequence). This CDR3 comprises 18 residues. In DNA, the CDR3 is TGTGCCAGCAGTTTATTATCTGTGATCAGCTCTGGGGCCAACGTCCTGACTTTC. This codes for CASSLLSVISSGANVLTF.

The J gene is TRBJ2-1, the V gene TRBV24-1; the D gene could be TRBD1 or TRBD2 (5 bases each). The CDR3 consists of 14 residues. V was pared by 9 bases and J by 0 bases, with 11 bases between. From germline, CDR1 is KGHDR and CDR2 SFDVKD. The CDR3 DNA reads as TGTGCCACCCGGGACGGCAGCTCCTACAATGAGCAGTTCTTC. Its translation: CATRDGSSYNEQFF.

In its sample, this clonotype was seen a few times. V is TRBV27 and J is TRBJ2-1; D is unresolved. The V end was cut by 6 bases, the J end by 0 bases, with 9 bases between. Looked up from germline, CDR1 is MNHEY and CDR2 is SMNVEV (reference sequence). CDR3 size: 14 residues. CDR3 DNA: TGTGCCAGCAGCGTGTTGGGCTCCTACAATGAGCAGTTCTTC. The encoded protein is CASSVLGSYNEQFF.

There are a few counts of this clonotype. This rearrangement joins TRBV9 to TRBJ2-3, with TRBD2 as a possible D gene (6 bases). V lost 3 bases and J 0 bases, leaving 11 bases between the germline ends. CDR3 length: 15 amino acids. CDR1 SGDLS and CDR2 YYNGEE come from the germline V gene. This CDR3 is CASSGSGISTDTQYF. Written as DNA, the CDR3 is TGTGCCAGCAGCGGTAGCGGTATTAGCACAGATACGCAGTATTTT.

The table lists this clonotype with many counts. J is TRBJ1-2 and V is TRBV20-1; D remains unclear. CDR3 length: 11 amino acids. V lost 2 bases and J lost 8, with 9 bases in between. Germline V gene data show CDR1 as DFQATT and CDR2 as SNEGSKA (reference sequence). The CDR3: CSARWEGGYTF. The CDR3 nucleotides are TGCAGTGCTAGATGGGAGGGAGGCTACACCTTC.